The 5 T cell receptor beta chains below were found in one sample sequenced in a study of chemoradiotherapy in HPV16-positive cancers. Libraries were prepared by immunoSEQ multiplex PCR; TCRdb keeps only in-frame clonotypes and omits some of them. The table has approximately 23,000 clones, 73% seen once. This material was acquired from a patient who underwent chemoradiotherapy. All receptors derive from a human donor with HPV-associated anogenital cancer.

This clone was counted a few times. The V call is TRBV5-4, the J call TRBJ2-7; TRBD1 matches 11 bases. The V gene end was trimmed by 4 bases and the J gene end by 3 bases; junction bases not matched to a gene: 3. CDR3 length equals 14 residues. CDR1 is SGHNT, CDR2 YYREEE, per germline (reference sequence). The CDR3 DNA reads TGTGCCAGCAGCCGGACAGGGGGCCACTACGAGCAGTACTTC. This encodes CASSRTGGHYEQYF.

This clone has more than one count but fewer than ten. The V call is TRBV7-2, the J call TRBJ1-1; D call uncertain. V was trimmed by 1 base and J by 0 bases, leaving 3 bases between them. Looked up from germline, CDR1 is SGHTA and CDR2 is FQGNSA. The CDR3 has 13 residues. The CDR3: CASSLVLNTEAFF. In DNA form, the CDR3 reads TGTGCCAGCAGCTTAGTCCTGAACACTGAAGCTTTCTTT. The entire variable domain, with the rest obtained from reference TRBV7-2 and TRBJ1-1, is as follows: GAGVSQSPSNKVTEKGKDVELRCDPISGHTALYWYRQSLGQGLEFLIYFQGNSAPDKSGLPSDRFSAERTGGSVSTLTIQRTQQEDSAVYLCASSLVLNTEAFFGQGTRLTVV.

The chain uses TRBV21-1 and TRBJ2-7; TRBD1 is the table's D call, not checked against the DNA. TRBV21-1 is a known pseudogene. This CDR3 has 19 residues. The CDR3 region has the DNA TGTGCCAGCAGCTCATGCCGGGGCCAGGGGGCCTATGACGTTGCCGAGCAGTACTTC. Residues: CASSSCRGQGAYDVAEQYF.

The rearrangement links TRBV2 to TRBJ2-5; the match to TRBD2 covers 11 bases. There are 16 residues in the CDR3. V shed 7 bases, J shed 4 bases, and the junction held 11 bases outside the gene matches. Germline V gives CDR1 SNHLY, CDR2 FYNNEI. CDR3 amino acids: CASTSDLAGGRETQYF. The CDR3, as DNA: TGTGCCAGCACCTCGGACCTAGCGGGGGGCCGAGAGACCCAGTACTTC.

The chain employs TRBV30 and TRBJ2-3, with 10 nucleotides matching TRBD2. Germline V gene sequence: CDR1 GTSNPN, CDR2 SVGIG (reference sequence). Germline trimming cut 0 bases from V and 9 bases from J; bases unmatched to any gene: 9. The CDR3 covers 15 residues. The CDR3 coding sequence is TGTGCCTGGAGTGTATTAGCGGGGGGCCCTACCACGCAGTATTTT. This gives the protein CAWSVLAGGPTTQYF.